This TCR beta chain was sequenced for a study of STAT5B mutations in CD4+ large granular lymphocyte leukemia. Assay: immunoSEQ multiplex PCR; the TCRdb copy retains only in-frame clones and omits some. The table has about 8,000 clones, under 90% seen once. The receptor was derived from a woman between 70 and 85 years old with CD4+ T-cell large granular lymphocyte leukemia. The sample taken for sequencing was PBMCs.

The CDR3 region has the DNA TGCGCCAGCAGCTTGGGGACTAGCGAGAGGGGCGAGCAGTTCTTC. Translating it yields CASSLGTSERGEQFF. The genes are TRBV5-1 and TRBJ2-1, with 9 nucleotides matching TRBD2. The CDR3 is 15 amino acids. J gave up 10 bases and V 0 bases, and 8 bases lay outside the gene matches. Germline loops: CDR1 SGHRS, CDR2 YFSETQ.